The clone carrying this T cell receptor beta chain was recorded many times. Its antigen is undetermined. This sample was included in a study of CD8 T cells in ankylosing spondylitis. Study results and caveats: In ankylosing spondylitis blood, a motif of roughly eight highly homologous TCR beta variants appeared characteristic.

A single record per CDR3 protein comes from TCRdb applying MiXCR to the 5' RACE reads. There are hundreds of thousands of distinct CDR3 sequences in the sample; over 9.5% occur only once, and roughly 0.51% lies in the top ten. Losses at the gene ends were 4 bases for V and 4 bases for J; bases not matched to a gene: 4. This CDR3 has 15 residues. CDR1 SEHNR and CDR2 FQNEAQ come from the germline V gene (reference sequence). This TCR came from a male donor with ankylosing spondylitis. The chain recombines TRBV7-9 with TRBJ2-1, with TRBD2 identical over 10 bases. The sequencing input was blood, either unsorted or a sorted T cell fraction (not recorded which). The CDR3 loop reads CASSYRTSGYNEQFF. The CDR3 region has the DNA TGTGCCAGCAGCTATAGGACTAGCGGTTACAATGAGCAGTTCTTC.